This TCR beta chain stems from a study of cytomegalovirus exposure and HLA in healthy donors. Germline loops: CDR1 LNHDA, CDR2 SQIVND (reference sequence). V was pared by 8 bases and J by 4 bases, with 13 bases of the junction left unmatched. This CDR3 is 15 amino acids long. The PCR ran on 60 Vbeta and 13 Jbeta primers. TCRdb keeps only in-frame clones here, not all; method: immunoSEQ multiplex PCR. The sample carries 100,000 to 120,000 clones, 13% to 15% recorded once. This clone was counted only a few times. The chain has TRBV19 and TRBJ1-2; 7 bases agree with TRBD1. Sequenced sample: PBMCs. This receptor was identified in a female donor in good health and CMV-seronegative. This CDR3 reads CASGDDRVFSYGYTF. The DNA for the CDR3 is TGTGCCAGTGGAGACGACAGGGTCTTTAGCTATGGCTACACCTTC.